The rows below give T cell receptor beta chains drawn from one sample of a study of cytomegalovirus exposure and HLA in healthy donors. Produced via immunoSEQ multiplex PCR; TCRdb's table is partial and in-frame only. The sample contains roughly 180,000 clones, 75% of which appear only once. Material for sequencing was PBMCs. These receptors were taken from a female donor in good health and CMV-seronegative. Both conserved end residues are part of each CDR3. D genes are given only for firm matches. Some rows have no size entry. The others give once, few or many, or a class for an expanded clone.

v_call	j_call	clone_size	d_call	cdr3_aa	cdr3_nt
TRBV7-8	TRBJ2-7	.	.	CASSLDLAPGEQYF	TGTGCCAGCAGCTTAGATTTGGCCCCGGGAGAGCAGTACTTC
TRBV7-7	TRBJ2-1	.	TRBD1	CASSLEGQGKHEQFF	TGTGCTAGCAGCTTAGAGGGACAGGGGAAGCATGAGCAGTTCTTC
TRBV27	TRBJ2-6	.	TRBD1	CASSLSRGLHSGANVLTF	TGTGCCAGCAGTTTATCGAGGGGGCTCCATTCTGGGGCCAACGTCCTGACTTTC
TRBV11-1	TRBJ1-1	.	.	CASSFTANTEAFF	TGTGCCAGCAGCTTCACAGCGAACACTGAAGCTTTCTTT
TRBV2	TRBJ1-3	few	.	CASRPPLFDISGNTIYF	TGTGCCAGCAGGCCCCCATTATTCGACATCTCTGGAAACACCATATATTTT
TRBV28	TRBJ2-7	.	TRBD2	CASAGEGSYEQYF	TGTGCCAGCGCCGGGGAGGGCTCCTACGAGCAGTACTTC
TRBV4-3	TRBJ2-2	.	.	CASSLRYRGGSGELFF	TGCGCCAGCAGCCTCCGCTACAGGGGGGGTTCCGGGGAGCTGTTTTTT
TRBV27	TRBJ1-4	.	TRBD1	CASSLSIGDRAIF	TGTGCCAGCAGTTTATCGATAGGGGACAGGGCTATTTTT
TRBV18	TRBJ2-7	.	.	CASSTGGASSYEQYF	TGTGCCAGTTCGACTGGCGGGGCAAGCTCCTACGAGCAGTACTTC
TRBV6-5	TRBJ2-7	once	.	CASSYSSVQGSEQYF	TGTGCCAGCAGTTACTCGTCGGTGCAGGGGTCCGAGCAGTACTTC
TRBV18	TRBJ1-3	.	TRBD1	CASSLGQVGPSGNTIYF	TGTGCCAGCTCACTAGGACAGGTGGGACCCTCTGGAAACACCATATATTTT
TRBV6-1	TRBJ1-2	.	TRBD1	CASSGPRDRSNYGYTF	TGTGCCAGCAGTGGCCCCCGGGACAGGTCTAACTATGGCTACACCTTC
TRBV9	TRBJ2-5	.	.	CASSVVTASQERAQYF	TGTGCCAGCAGCGTAGTCACCGCCTCCCAGGAGAGGGCTCAGTACTTC
TRBV7-3	TRBJ2-1	once	TRBD2	CASSLLSGRGWTYNEQFF	TGTGCCAGCAGCTTGCTTAGCGGGAGGGGGTGGACCTACAATGAGCAGTTCTTC
TRBV4-3	TRBJ1-2	.	.	CASSQDTQGPYGYTF	TGCGCCAGCAGCCAAGATACCCAGGGGCCCTATGGCTACACCTTC
TRBV6-5	TRBJ1-5	.	.	CASSSSGEGNQPQHF	TGTGCCAGCAGTTCGTCTGGGGAGGGCAATCAGCCCCAGCATTTT
TRBV29-1	TRBJ1-2	few	.	CSVLGGLGGYTF	TGCAGCGTTCTCGGGGGGCTCGGGGGCTACACCTTC
TRBV6-1	TRBJ2-7	few	TRBD2	CASRALAGSYEQYF	TGTGCCAGCAGGGCCCTAGCGGGGTCCTACGAGCAGTACTTC